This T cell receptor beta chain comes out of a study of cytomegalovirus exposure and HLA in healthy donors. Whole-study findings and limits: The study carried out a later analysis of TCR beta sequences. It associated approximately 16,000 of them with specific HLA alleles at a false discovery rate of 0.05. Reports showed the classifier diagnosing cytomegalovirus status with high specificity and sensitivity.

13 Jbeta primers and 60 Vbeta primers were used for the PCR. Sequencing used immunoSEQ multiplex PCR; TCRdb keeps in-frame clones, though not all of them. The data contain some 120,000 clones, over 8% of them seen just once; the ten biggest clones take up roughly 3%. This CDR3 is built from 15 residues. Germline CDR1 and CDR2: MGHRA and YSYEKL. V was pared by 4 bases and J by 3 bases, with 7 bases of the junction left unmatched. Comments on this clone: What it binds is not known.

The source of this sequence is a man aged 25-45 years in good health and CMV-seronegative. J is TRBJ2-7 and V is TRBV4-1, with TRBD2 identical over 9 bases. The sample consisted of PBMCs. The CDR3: CASSPTSGIIYEQYF. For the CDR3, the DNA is TGCGCCAGCAGCCCGACTAGCGGTATAATCTACGAGCAGTACTTC.